These T cell receptor beta chains were read from a single sample in a study of cytomegalovirus exposure and HLA in healthy donors. The table came from immunoSEQ multiplex PCR; TCRdb's copy has only in-frame clones and leaves some out. The sample lists 150,000 or so clones; roughly 80% were seen once. The sample was PBMCs. These receptors originate from a male donor in good health and CMV-seropositive. Each CDR3 is given with its conserved first and last residue. Each record gives: J gene, clone size, D gene, V gene, CDR3 protein, CDR3 DNA. The D gene is left open where the match is weak. Not all rows give a size; the values are once, few, many and, for expanded clones, a class.

TRBJ1-2,-,-,TRBV5-1,CASSLEDSRYGYTF,TGCGCCAGCAGCTTGGAGGACAGCCGCTATGGCTACACCTTC
TRBJ2-3,-,TRBD2,TRBV10-1,CASSGTSGTEFTDTQYF,TGCGCCAGCAGTGGGACTAGCGGGACGGAGTTCACAGATACGCAGTATTTT
TRBJ2-7,-,TRBD1,TRBV6-5,CASSAYDRGAYEQYF,TGTGCCAGCAGCGCCTACGACAGGGGTGCCTACGAGCAGTACTTC
TRBJ1-5,-,-,TRBV27,CASSLGGSNQPQHF,TGTGCCAGCAGTTTGGGGGGTAGCAATCAGCCCCAGCATTTT
TRBJ2-1,few,TRBD1,TRBV7-9,CASSRRDRGHNEQFF,TGTGCCAGCAGCCGACGGGACAGGGGCCACAATGAGCAGTTCTTC
TRBJ2-5,-,-,TRBV18,CASSPRDIAETQYF,TGTGCCAGCTCACCTCGGGACATTGCAGAGACCCAGTACTTC
TRBJ2-3,-,TRBD2,TRBV5-1,CASSLGASGSPADTQYF,TGCGCCAGCAGCTTGGGGGCTAGCGGGAGCCCAGCAGATACGCAGTATTTT
TRBJ1-5,-,TRBD1,TRBV7-9,CASSSPGGTGPLQPQHF,TGTGCCAGCAGTTCCCCCGGCGGGACAGGGCCCCTTCAGCCCCAGCATTTT
TRBJ2-1,-,-,TRBV5-1,CASSLEQGLYNEQFF,TGCGCCAGCAGCTTGGAGCAGGGGTTATACAATGAGCAGTTCTTC
TRBJ1-1,-,-,TRBV7-2,CASSLRREAFF,TGTGCCAGCAGCTTACGCAGGGAAGCTTTCTTT
TRBJ2-7,-,TRBD2,TRBV5-1,CASSAISGSSYEQYF,TGCGCCAGCAGCGCGATTAGCGGGAGTTCCTACGAGCAGTACTTC
TRBJ1-2,-,-,TRBV5-5,CASSLAANYGYTF,TGTGCCAGCAGCTTGGCCGCTAACTATGGCTACACCTTC
TRBJ1-4,-,TRBD1,TRBV27,CASGTGVYEKLFF,TGTGCCAGCGGGACAGGGGTTTATGAAAAACTGTTTTTT
TRBJ1-2,once,-,TRBV18,CASSSTEEYGYTF,TGTGCCAGCTCATCGACAGAAGAGTATGGCTACACCTTC
TRBJ1-1,-,-,TRBV6-6,CASSYGAGNTEAFF,TGTGCCAGCAGTTACGGGGCAGGGAACACTGAAGCTTTCTTT
TRBJ1-2,few,-,TRBV7-8,CASSRDGEPLGYTF,TGTGCCAGCAGCAGAGACGGAGAGCCCCTGGGCTACACCTTC
TRBJ1-3,-,-,TRBV30,CAWSGGQAGNTIYF,TGTGCCTGGAGTGGAGGGCAGGCTGGAAACACCATATATTTT
TRBJ1-5,-,-,TRBV12-2,CASRSGSQPQHF,TGTGCAAGTCGATCCGGGAGTCAGCCCCAGCATTTT
TRBJ2-7,few,-,TRBV27,CASSFKGVGEQYF,TGTGCCAGCAGTTTCAAGGGGGTGGGGGAGCAGTACTTC
TRBJ1-2,-,-,TRBV6-5,CASSYSMGGHYGYTF,TGTGCCAGCAGTTACTCGATGGGGGGGCACTATGGCTACACCTTC
TRBJ1-5,-,TRBD1,TRBV4-1,CASSQEDRGYGPQHF,TGCGCCAGCAGCCAAGAGGACAGGGGTTACGGGCCCCAGCATTTT
TRBJ2-1,-,TRBD1,TRBV30,CAWSVGQGARSEQFF,TGTGCCTGGAGTGTAGGCCAGGGGGCAAGGTCTGAGCAGTTCTTC
TRBJ2-7,-,-,TRBV4-2,CASSQDLGGLEQYF,TGTGCCAGCAGCCAAGATCTCGGGGGGCTCGAGCAGTACTTC
TRBJ1-1,-,TRBD1,TRBV19,CASSIEVGTGITEAFF,TGTGCCAGTAGTATAGAGGTCGGGACAGGGATCACTGAAGCTTTCTTT
TRBJ2-1,-,TRBD1,TRBV5-4,CASSSGQGSYNEQFF,TGTGCCAGCAGCTCGGGACAGGGCTCCTACAATGAGCAGTTCTTC
TRBJ1-1,-,TRBD1,TRBV4-3,CASSQVTGQAFF,TGCGCCAGCAGCCAAGTGACAGGGCAAGCTTTCTTT
TRBJ2-7,-,-,TRBV19,CASSIDRTPTYEQYF,TGTGCCAGTAGTATAGATAGGACACCTACCTACGAGCAGTACTTC
TRBJ1-1,-,-,TRBV6-1,CASSTVPMNTEAFF,TGTGCCAGCAGTACGGTTCCAATGAACACTGAAGCTTTCTTT
TRBJ2-3,-,-,TRBV14,CASSHNRDTQYF,TGTGCCAGCAGCCACAACCGGGATACGCAGTATTTT
TRBJ2-7,once,TRBD2,TRBV6-1,CASSEGSGRASEQYF,TGTGCCAGCAGTGAAGGAAGTGGGAGGGCGAGCGAGCAGTACTTC
TRBJ1-6,-,TRBD1,TRBV27,CASSPSTGTGGVSPLHF,TGTGCCAGCAGTCCATCTACCGGGACAGGGGGCGTATCACCCCTCCACTTT
TRBJ2-3,-,TRBD2,TRBV5-6,CASSFPSGSRGTQYF,TGTGCCAGCAGCTTTCCTAGCGGCTCAAGGGGTACGCAGTATTTT
TRBJ1-2,once,-,TRBV5-1,CASSLVTGSNYGYTF,TGCGCCAGCAGCTTGGTAACAGGCTCTAACTATGGCTACACCTTC
TRBJ2-5,-,-,TRBV30,CAWSVRTGSTQYF,TGTGCCTGGAGTGTACGGACTGGCTCAACCCAGTACTTC
TRBJ2-3,-,TRBD1,TRBV27,CASSLRVPRGHGDTQYF,TGTGCCAGCAGTTTAAGGGTCCCGAGGGGGCATGGGGATACGCAGTATTTT
TRBJ2-5,-,TRBD2,TRBV4-1,CASSQVELLAGRETQYF,TGCGCCAGCAGCCAAGTCGAATTGCTAGCGGGGAGAGAGACCCAGTACTTC
TRBJ1-4,-,-,TRBV5-1,CASSSQGSALFF,TGCGCCAGCAGCTCACAGGGTTCGGCACTGTTTTTT
TRBJ1-4,-,-,TRBV6-1,CASSEWGGIDEKLFF,TGTGCCAGCAGTGAATGGGGCGGAATAGATGAAAAACTGTTTTTT
TRBJ1-5,few,TRBD1,TRBV5-6,CASSINPGQGAQPQHF,TGTGCCAGCAGCATAAATCCGGGACAGGGGGCCCAGCCCCAGCATTTT
TRBJ1-4,-,TRBD1,TRBV6-5,CASRAGGAANEKLFF,TGTGCCAGCAGGGCAGGGGGCGCCGCTAATGAAAAACTGTTTTTT
TRBJ1-1,-,TRBD1,TRBV5-1,CASSFGQAENTEAFF,TGCGCCAGCAGCTTCGGACAGGCTGAGAACACTGAAGCTTTCTTT
TRBJ1-1,few,TRBD1,TRBV9,CASSVAEGQTGEAFF,TGTGCCAGCAGCGTAGCAGAGGGACAGACGGGTGAAGCTTTCTTT
TRBJ1-1,-,-,TRBV6-1,CASSDYRGGTEAFF,TGTGCCAGCAGTGACTATCGGGGGGGTACTGAAGCTTTCTTT
TRBJ2-3,-,TRBD2,TRBV5-1,CASSLELAGVDTQYF,TGCGCCAGCAGCTTGGAACTAGCGGGAGTGGATACGCAGTATTTT
TRBJ2-3,-,TRBD2,TRBV7-9,CASRQPPGLAGRDTQYF,TGTGCCAGCAGACAACCCCCGGGACTAGCGGGGAGGGATACGCAGTATTTT
TRBJ2-2,-,TRBD2,TRBV7-6,CASRSTSGTNTGELFF,TGTGCCAGCAGGTCGACTAGCGGTACGAACACCGGGGAGCTGTTTTTT
TRBJ1-1,-,-,TRBV7-2,CASSLAFSNMNTEAFF,TGTGCCAGCAGCTTAGCGTTCTCCAACATGAACACTGAAGCTTTCTTT
TRBJ1-5,-,TRBD1,TRBV7-9,CASRVDRVGNQPQHF,TGTGCCAGCAGGGTGGACAGGGTGGGCAATCAGCCCCAGCATTTT
TRBJ2-7,-,-,TRBV7-2,CASSLAQGRDEQYF,TGTGCCAGCAGCTTAGCGCAGGGGCGCGACGAGCAGTACTTC
TRBJ2-2,-,-,TRBV18,CASSTDSGELFF,TGTGCCAGCTCAACGGACAGCGGGGAGCTGTTTTTT
TRBJ2-1,-,-,TRBV18,CASSPKADEQFF,TGTGCCAGCTCACCTAAGGCGGATGAGCAGTTCTTC
TRBJ2-3,-,TRBD2,TRBV4-3,CASSQGNLAGGGTDTQYF,TGCGCCAGCAGCCAGGGGAATCTAGCGGGAGGGGGGACAGATACGCAGTATTTT
TRBJ2-2,-,-,TRBV4-3,CASSLTEVVTGELFF,TGCGCCAGCAGCCTGACGGAGGTGGTCACCGGGGAGCTGTTTTTT